This TCR beta chain is from a study of glioma-infiltrating T cells. The iRepertoire nested amplicon-rescue multiplex PCR amplified TCR alpha and beta CDR3s from RNA. Tissue mRNA or PBMC total RNA, roughly 100-400 ng, went into one-step reverse transcription and amplification. TCRdb fed the multiplex PCR reads into MiXCR, producing one record per CDR3 protein. The profile shows about 130,000 distinct CDR3 sequences, more than 20% of them singletons. Unmatched junction bases numbered 6, after V lost 5 bases and J lost 2 bases. CDR1 is LGHDT, CDR2 YNNKEL, per germline (reference sequence). The CDR3 has 15 amino acids.

The chain recombines TRBV3-1 with TRBJ2-3; 8 positions agree with TRBD2. The source is a human donor with low-grade glioma or glioblastoma, undergoing nonglioma brain surgery, or in good health (not recorded which). The specimen sequenced was glioma tissue, nonneoplastic brain tissue, or PBMCs (not recorded which). Written as DNA, the CDR3 is TGTGCCAGCAGCGATCGGGGGGGCGTCACAGATACGCAGTATTTT. Translating it yields CASSDRGGVTDTQYF.